The 20 T cell receptor beta chains in this list originate from one sample, sequenced in a study of technical replicates of blood from a handful of donors. Libraries were prepared by immunoSEQ multiplex PCR; TCRdb keeps only in-frame clonotypes and omits some of them. The data hold some 87,000 clones, with approximately 96% observed a single time. Sequenced: T cells isolated from PBMCs. The origin of the receptors is a human donor in good health.

This chain connects TRBV30 to TRBJ1-1; no clear D gene. The CDR3 length is 14 residues. The germline CDR1 and CDR2 sequences are GTSNPN and SVGIG (reference sequence). The germline V and J ends were trimmed by 6 bases and 0 bases, with 14 bases remaining between them. The CDR3 nucleotides read TGTGCCTGTAGCCCAAGGCCCATGAACACTGAAGCTTTCTTT. This encodes CACSPRPMNTEAFF.

The V and J genes are TRBV4-2 and TRBJ2-2; a weak D match, TRBD2 (6 bases). The CDR3 length is 16 residues. Germline V gives CDR1 LGHNA, CDR2 YNFKEQ. The V and J ends lost 4 bases and 0 bases respectively, with 12 bases between them. The CDR3 region is CASSRTRLANTGELFF. CDR3 nucleotide sequence: TGTGCCAGCAGCCGGACCAGACTAGCGAACACCGGGGAGCTGTTTTTT.

The V call is TRBV13, the J call TRBJ2-3; possibly TRBD2 for D (5 bases). Germline assignment: CDR1 PRHDT and CDR2 FYEKMQ (reference sequence). V gave up 7 bases and J gave up 0 bases, with 17 bases separating them. The CDR3 length is 16 residues. CDR3 bases: TGTGCCAGCACCATACGTGGGAGCCCTAGCACAGATACGCAGTATTTT. Its translation is CASTIRGSPSTDTQYF.

This clone was counted a single time. The V gene is TRBV2, the J gene TRBJ1-1; possible D gene TRBD1, 5 bases. Between the trimmed V and J ends, which lost 7 bases and 0 bases, there was a span of 9 bases. The length of the CDR3 is 13 residues. Germline CDR1 reads SNHLY; CDR2 reads FYNNEI. The CDR3 bases are TGTGCCAGCACTGGACACCTGAACACTGAAGCTTTCTTT. This sequence encodes CASTGHLNTEAFF.

The chain has TRBV2 and TRBJ2-3, with TRBD2 identical over 11 bases. The CDR3 contains 15 residues. Germline loops: CDR1 SNHLY, CDR2 FYNNEI. After removal of 5 bases from V and 1 base from J, the junction contained 2 bases not matched to a gene. DNA of the CDR3: TGTGCCAGCAGTAAACTAGCGGGAGGCACAGATACGCAGTATTTT. It encodes CASSKLAGGTDTQYF.

The V gene is TRBV27, the J gene TRBJ2-7; possible D gene TRBD1, 6 bases. Trimming removed 1 base from V and 3 bases from J, with 10 bases in between. Germline CDR1 and CDR2: MNHEY and SMNVEV (reference sequence). CDR3 length: 14 residues. CDR3 amino acids: CASSLWDTHYEQYF. Here the CDR3 DNA reads TGTGCCAGCAGTTTATGGGACACCCACTACGAGCAGTACTTC.

This clone was detected only once. This chain uses TRBV11-3 with TRBJ1-1, with 9 bases lining up with TRBD1. After removal of 6 bases from V and 8 bases from J, the junction contained 7 bases not matched to a gene. CDR3 length equals 13 residues. CDR1 is SGHNT and CDR2 is YENEEA in the germline V gene. As DNA, the CDR3 is TGTGCCAGCAGTAAAACAGGGGGCCGCGAAGCTTTCTTT. Protein sequence: CASSKTGGREAFF.

V gene TRBV19 combines with J gene TRBJ2-7; possibly TRBD2 for D (7 bases). Germline V gene sequence: CDR1 LNHDA, CDR2 SQIVND (reference sequence). This CDR3 is built from 15 residues. Trimming removed 3 bases from V and 2 bases from J, with 14 bases in between. The CDR3 nucleotides are TGTGCCAGTAGTATCGGTCGGGGGGCGACCTACGAGCAGTACTTC. This gives the protein CASSIGRGATYEQYF.

This CDR3 reads CASRGLAGPSSYNEQFF. CDR3 coding DNA: TGTGCCAGCAGGGGACTAGCGGGACCTAGCTCCTACAATGAGCAGTTCTTC. V and J are TRBV11-3 and TRBJ2-1, with TRBD2 matching 13 bases. Germline-derived CDR1 and CDR2 are SGHNT and YENEEA. This CDR3 is 17 amino acids long. V shed 6 bases and J 0 bases; nucleotides not matched to a gene: 5.

This clone occurred once. This rearrangement joins TRBV11-3 to TRBJ2-5, with TRBD2 matching over 10 bases. In germline, CDR1 is SGHNT, CDR2 YENEEA. The CDR3 is made up of 16 amino acids. J lost 3 bases, V lost 3 bases, and 7 bases had no gene match. This CDR3 reads CASSFSTSGVEETQYF. The CDR3 DNA sequence: TGTGCCAGCAGCTTTTCTACTAGCGGGGTGGAAGAGACCCAGTACTTC.

The chain couples TRBV7-8 to TRBJ2-1; D uncertain. V lost 0 bases, J lost 0 bases, and 9 bases lay in between. The CDR3 totals 16 residues. Germline CDR1 SGHVS, CDR2 FQNEAQ. CDR3 protein: CASSLAAISSYNEQFF. In DNA, the CDR3 is TGTGCCAGCAGCTTAGCTGCGATTAGCTCCTACAATGAGCAGTTCTTC.

The DNA for the CDR3 is TGTGCCAGTAGTATAGACAGGGGCCCCTACAATGAGCAGTTCTTC. Its translation is CASSIDRGPYNEQFF. J is TRBJ2-1 and V is TRBV19; perhaps TRBD1 as D (6 bases). V shed 0 bases and J shed 2 bases, with 8 bases lying between them. Germline V gives CDR1 LNHDA, CDR2 SQIVND (reference sequence). The CDR3 is 15 amino acids.

J is TRBJ2-7 and V is TRBV4-2; D gene unclear. CDR1 is LGHNA, CDR2 YNFKEQ, per germline. Trimming left V 1 base short and J 2 bases short, with 12 bases between. CDR3 length: 15 amino acids. For the CDR3, the DNA is TGTGCCAGCAGCCAAGGGCACAATACCCCCTACGAGCAGTACTTC. This codes for CASSQGHNTPYEQYF.

This chain connects TRBV7-3 to TRBJ2-7, with a possible D match to TRBD1 (5 bases). The CDR3 length is 14 residues. Deletions cut 10 bases from V and 3 bases from J, with 19 bases between. In germline, CDR1 is SGHTA, CDR2 FQGTGA. CDR3 amino acids: CANLRGWAVYEQYF. CDR3 bases: TGTGCCAACCTAAGGGGCTGGGCGGTCTACGAGCAGTACTTC.

V is TRBV7-2 and J is TRBJ1-1; no reliable D call. The ends were cut back, 5 bases at V and 2 bases at J, with 9 bases in the middle. This CDR3 has 13 residues. CDR1 is SGHTA, CDR2 FQGNSA, per germline. CDR3 loop: CASSPLSNTEAFF. In DNA, the CDR3 is TGTGCCAGCAGCCCACTAAGTAACACTGAAGCTTTCTTT.

The J gene is TRBJ1-5, the V gene TRBV7-8; D unresolved. The germline gives CDR1 SGHVS, CDR2 FQNEAQ. The V end was cut by 2 bases, the J end by 0 bases, with 14 bases between. CDR3 length equals 17 residues. The CDR3 is CASSLTLFAGSNQPQHF. In DNA form, the CDR3 reads TGTGCCAGCAGCTTAACTCTTTTCGCGGGTAGCAATCAGCCCCAGCATTTT.

Details on this clone: Germline and junction disagree at one end, which may indicate a read error. The chain carries TRBV2 and TRBJ2-7; TRBD2 aligns across 8 bases. The germline CDR1 and CDR2 sequences are SNHLY and FYNNEI. The CDR3 sequence is 12 residues long. CDR3 residues: CVSKREFYEQYF. DNA of the CDR3: TGTGTCAGCAAGCGGGAGTTCTACGAGCAGTACTTC.

The chain employs TRBV27 and TRBJ1-2; TRBD1 might be the D (5 bases). This CDR3 contains 13 residues. The V end was cut by 0 bases, the J end by 7 bases, with 9 bases between. Germline V lookup: CDR1 MNHEY, CDR2 SMNVEV (reference sequence). The CDR3 coding sequence is TGTGCCAGCAGTTTATCGGGGCTCAGTGGCTACACCTTC. Amino acid sequence: CASSLSGLSGYTF.

V usage is TRBV5-8 and J usage is TRBJ2-7, with 8 bases fitting TRBD1. After removal of 3 bases from V and 0 bases from J, the junction contained 2 bases not matched to a gene. Germline V CDR1 and CDR2: SGHTS, YDEGEE. The CDR3 sequence is 14 residues long. CDR3 nucleotide sequence: TGTGCCAGCAGCTCGGGGACAGGCTCCTACGAGCAGTACTTC. This translates into CASSSGTGSYEQYF. The entire variable domain, with the rest obtained from reference TRBV5-8 and TRBJ2-7, is as follows: EAGVTQSPTHLIKTRGQQATLRCSPISGHTSVYWYQQALGLGLQFLLWYDEGEERNRGNFPPRFSGRQFPNYSSELNVNALELEDSALYLCASSSGTGSYEQYFGPGTRLTVT.

The chain employs TRBV4-1 and TRBJ1-5; D call uncertain. Per the germline V gene, CDR1 is MGHRA and CDR2 is YSYEKL. Trimming took 0 bases from V and 9 from J, leaving 12 bases between them. The CDR3 runs 14 residues. This chain's CDR3 is CASSQDVRDRPQHF. The CDR3 DNA reads as TGCGCCAGCAGCCAAGATGTCCGGGATAGGCCCCAGCATTTT.